This T cell receptor (beta chain) was identified during a study of blood T cells in healthy people across ages. Study-wide findings and caveats: Both higher diversity and more naive CD4+ cells marked long-lived donors when set against aged donors.

Through a sample-barcoded 5' primer and a J-beta primer mix, a second PCR was run for roughly 7 to 12 cycles. One entry per CDR3 protein results from TCRdb running MiXCR on the 5' RACE reads. The sample carries hundreds of thousands of distinct CDR3 sequences, 55% to 70% recorded once. The CDR3 runs to 11 residues. Trimming cost V 7 bases and J 3 bases, with 7 bases left between them. Germline values: CDR1 DFQATT, CDR2 SNEGSKA (reference sequence). As concerns this clonotype: The antigen is unknown.

The source of this sequence is a man aged 25 to 40 in good health. Sequencing was done on a sample of blood. The chain employs TRBV20-1 and TRBJ2-1; D is possibly TRBD2 (5 bases). This chain's CDR3 is CSVGLYNEQFF. The CDR3 DNA follows: TGCAGTGTCGGACTCTACAATGAGCAGTTCTTC.